These 14 T cell receptor beta chains originate from one sample sequenced in a study of blood T cell repertoires in COVID-19. Sequenced by immunoSEQ multiplex PCR; TCRdb stores in-frame clones only, minus some. The sample has some 250,000 clones; roughly nine tenths are singletons. The sample was PBMCs or T cells enriched from blood (not recorded which). The receptors shown here come from a young woman with acute COVID-19.

The rearrangement uses TRBV29-1 and TRBJ2-3; D unresolved. V lost 8 bases and J lost 1, with 13 bases in between. Germline V lookup: CDR1 SQVTM, CDR2 ANQGSEA. The CDR3 length is 13 residues. CDR3 protein: CSSYPQGTDTQYF. In nucleotides, the CDR3 is TGCAGCTCCTATCCGCAGGGCACAGATACGCAGTATTTT.

In this sample, this clone turned up once. The chain recombines TRBV10-3 with TRBJ2-5; tentatively, D is TRBD1 (5 bases). Trimming took off 4 bases at V and 5 bases at J, with 20 bases between the two ends. The CDR3 totals 16 residues. Germline V gene data show CDR1 as ENHRY and CDR2 as SYGVKD. CDR3 DNA: TGTGCCATCAGTGGAAAACGACAGACCTCGGAGGAGACCCAGTACTTC. Its translation is CAISGKRQTSEETQYF.

This sequence joins TRBV4-1 and TRBJ2-5, with D possibly TRBD1 on 5 matching bases. CDR1 MGHRA and CDR2 YSYEKL come from the germline V gene. With 5 bases removed from V and 5 bases from J, the gap between germline ends came to 12 bases. The CDR3 has 13 amino acids. The CDR3 reads CASSTLGVETQYF. The CDR3 DNA follows: TGCGCCAGCAGCACCTTAGGGGTGGAGACCCAGTACTTC.

The V and J genes are TRBV18 and TRBJ1-1; 10 nucleotides line up with TRBD1. Germline CDR1 KGHSH, CDR2 LQKENI. The CDR3 contains 17 residues. V dropped 4 bases and J dropped 3; count of bases not matched to a gene: 11. CDR3: CASSLRDRGEADTEAFF. The DNA of the CDR3 is TGTGCCAGCTCACTCCGGGACAGGGGTGAAGCGGACACTGAAGCTTTCTTT.

J is TRBJ1-1 and V is TRBV19; the D is unclear. Germline-derived CDR1 and CDR2 are LNHDA and SQIVND (reference sequence). The CDR3 spans 15 residues. Trimming removed 3 bases from V and 4 bases from J, with 15 bases in between. In nucleotides, the CDR3 is TGTGCCAGTAGTATTTCGTTGGGCACCCCCACTGAAGCTTTCTTT. Encoded protein: CASSISLGTPTEAFF.

The chain joins TRBV10-3 to TRBJ1-2; D not certain. The CDR3 runs to 11 residues. Between the trimmed V and J ends, which lost 9 bases and 8 bases, there was a span of 13 bases. Germline assignment: CDR1 ENHRY and CDR2 SYGVKD. The CDR3 DNA reads as TGTGCCATGAGTCCGGGTTTGGGCTACACCTTC. Protein sequence: CAMSPGLGYTF.

The chain uses TRBV12-3 or TRBV12-4 and TRBJ1-1; D gene uncertain. The V end lost 3 bases, the J end lost 3 bases, and 8 bases lay between the germline ends. The CDR3 runs to 13 residues. For the CDR3, the DNA is TGTGCCAGCAGTTTGTCCCGAGACACTGAAGCTTTCTTT. It yields the protein CASSLSRDTEAFF.

This clone was detected once. This chain joins TRBV7-6 and TRBJ2-3, with 10 bases matching TRBD1. Germline-derived CDR1 and CDR2 are SGHVS and FNYEAQ. This CDR3 comprises 15 residues. J was trimmed by 3 bases and V by 5 bases; bases with no gene match: 5. CDR3 DNA: TGTGCCAGCAGCCTCGACAGGGGGCAGACAGATACGCAGTATTTT. Protein product: CASSLDRGQTDTQYF.

This chain links TRBV7-9 with TRBJ1-1; a possible D gene is TRBD1 (6 bases). Trimming removed 6 bases at V and 1 base at J, with 15 bases between. Germline-derived CDR1 and CDR2 are SEHNR and FQNEAQ (reference sequence). This CDR3 comprises 15 residues. CDR3 coding DNA: TGTGCCAGCAGTTCGGCCCAGGGACAGAACACTGAAGCTTTCTTT. Translating it yields CASSSAQGQNTEAFF.

This clone has just a few counts. This rearrangement joins TRBV5-6 to TRBJ2-3; 10 positions agree with TRBD1. Germline CDR1 SGHDT, CDR2 YYEEEE. This CDR3 region has 16 residues. The V and J ends lost 3 bases and 4 bases, in that order; junction bases with no gene match: 8. The CDR3 DNA follows: TGTGCCAGCAGCTGGCCGGGACAGGGGTTCGCAGATACGCAGTATTTT. This gives the protein CASSWPGQGFADTQYF.

The V and J genes are TRBV2 and TRBJ1-5; D gene uncertain. The CDR3 consists of 15 residues. CDR1 and CDR2 from the germline V gene are SNHLY and FYNNEI. V was pared by 2 bases and J by 4 bases, with 12 bases between. The CDR3 DNA sequence: TGTGCCAGCAGTGAATCCGGTGAGTTAAATCAGCCCCAGCATTTT. It encodes CASSESGELNQPQHF.

This clone was observed once. The chain combines TRBV4-3 with TRBJ2-3; D is possibly TRBD2 (6 bases). The germline gives CDR1 LGHNA, CDR2 YSLEER. The CDR3 has 15 amino acids. Trimming pared 1 base from V and 1 base from J, leaving 9 bases between. The CDR3 loop is CASSQGGERTDTQYF. DNA of the CDR3: TGCGCCAGCAGCCAAGGGGGGGAGCGCACAGATACGCAGTATTTT.

The chain uses TRBV7-9 and TRBJ2-7; D remains unclear. Germline CDR1 reads SEHNR; CDR2 reads FQNEAQ (reference sequence). CDR3 size: 13 residues. V lost 1 base and J 3 bases, leaving 7 bases between the germline ends. The CDR3 region has the DNA TGTGCCAGCAGCTTAGACAGACGCTACGAGCAGTACTTC. It is translated as CASSLDRRYEQYF.

In this sample, this clone turned up once. V and J are TRBV12-3 or TRBV12-4 and TRBJ1-2; possibly TRBD1 for D (6 bases). Trimming removed 2 bases from V and 8 bases from J, with 9 bases in between. The CDR3 runs to 12 residues. CDR3 residues: CASSLSDRGYTF. In DNA, the CDR3 is TGTGCCAGCAGTTTATCGGACAGAGGCTACACCTTC.